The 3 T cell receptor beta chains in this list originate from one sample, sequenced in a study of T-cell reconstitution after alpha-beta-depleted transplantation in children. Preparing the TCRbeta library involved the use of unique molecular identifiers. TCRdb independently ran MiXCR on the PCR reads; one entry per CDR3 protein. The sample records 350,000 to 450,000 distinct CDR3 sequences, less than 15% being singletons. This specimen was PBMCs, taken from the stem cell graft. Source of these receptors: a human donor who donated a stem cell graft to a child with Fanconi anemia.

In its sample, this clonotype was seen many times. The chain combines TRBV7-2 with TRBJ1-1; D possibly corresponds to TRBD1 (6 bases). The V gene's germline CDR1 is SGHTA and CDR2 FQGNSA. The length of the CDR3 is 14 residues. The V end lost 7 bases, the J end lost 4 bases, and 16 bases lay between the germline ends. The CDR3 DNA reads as TGTGCCAGCATTAAGGGGGGTTCTGGCACTGAAGCTTTCTTT. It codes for CASIKGGSGTEAFF.

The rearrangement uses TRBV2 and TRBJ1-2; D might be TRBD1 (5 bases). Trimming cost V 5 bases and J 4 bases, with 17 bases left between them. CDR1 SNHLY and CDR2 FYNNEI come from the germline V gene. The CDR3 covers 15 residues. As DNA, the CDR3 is TGTGCCAGCAGTATCGTGACAGATTCGGCCTATGGCTACACCTTC. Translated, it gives CASSIVTDSAYGYTF. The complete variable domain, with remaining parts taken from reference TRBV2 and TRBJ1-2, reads EPEVTQTPSHQVTQMGQEVILRCVPISNHLYFYWYRQILGQKVEFLVSFYNNEISEKSEIFDDQFSVERPDGSNFTLKIRSTKLEDSAMYFCASSIVTDSAYGYTFGSGTRLTVV.

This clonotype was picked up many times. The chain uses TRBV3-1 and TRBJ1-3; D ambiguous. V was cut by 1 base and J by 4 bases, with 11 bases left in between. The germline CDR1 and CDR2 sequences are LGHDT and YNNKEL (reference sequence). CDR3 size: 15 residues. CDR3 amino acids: CASSQGTAGGNTIYF. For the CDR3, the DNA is TGTGCCAGCAGCCAAGGAACCGCGGGAGGAAACACCATATATTTT.